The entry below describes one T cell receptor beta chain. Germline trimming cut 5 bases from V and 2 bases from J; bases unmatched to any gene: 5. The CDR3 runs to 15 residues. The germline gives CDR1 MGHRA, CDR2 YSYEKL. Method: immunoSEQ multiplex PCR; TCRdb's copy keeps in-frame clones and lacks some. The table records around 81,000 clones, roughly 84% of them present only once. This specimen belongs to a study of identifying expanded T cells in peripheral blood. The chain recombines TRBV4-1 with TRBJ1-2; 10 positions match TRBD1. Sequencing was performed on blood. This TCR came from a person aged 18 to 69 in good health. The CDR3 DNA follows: TGCGCCAGCAGCAAAGGACAGGGGGAGAACTATGGCTACACCTTC. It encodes CASSKGQGENYGYTF.